One T cell receptor beta chain is described in this entry. The sample is drawn from a study of shared T cell receptors in the human thymus. Method: immunoSEQ multiplex PCR; TCRdb's copy keeps in-frame clones and lacks some. The sample yields some 700,000 clones, around 87% seen once. Losses at the gene ends were 4 bases for V and 3 bases for J; bases not matched to a gene: 4. Per the germline V gene, CDR1 is MNHEY and CDR2 is SMNVEV (reference sequence). This CDR3 has 14 residues. In addition, the sample was reused for a study of human thymus T cells. That paper states: Corrective surgery for congenital heart defects was being performed on the healthy Finnish infants who served as donors.

The source is a boy younger than two with a congenital heart defect. J is TRBJ2-7 and V is TRBV27, with 9 bases aligning to TRBD2. The material sequenced was thymocytes. The CDR3: CASSCGRACYEQYF. The CDR3 bases are TGTGCCAGCAGTTGCGGGAGGGCCTGCTACGAGCAGTACTTC.